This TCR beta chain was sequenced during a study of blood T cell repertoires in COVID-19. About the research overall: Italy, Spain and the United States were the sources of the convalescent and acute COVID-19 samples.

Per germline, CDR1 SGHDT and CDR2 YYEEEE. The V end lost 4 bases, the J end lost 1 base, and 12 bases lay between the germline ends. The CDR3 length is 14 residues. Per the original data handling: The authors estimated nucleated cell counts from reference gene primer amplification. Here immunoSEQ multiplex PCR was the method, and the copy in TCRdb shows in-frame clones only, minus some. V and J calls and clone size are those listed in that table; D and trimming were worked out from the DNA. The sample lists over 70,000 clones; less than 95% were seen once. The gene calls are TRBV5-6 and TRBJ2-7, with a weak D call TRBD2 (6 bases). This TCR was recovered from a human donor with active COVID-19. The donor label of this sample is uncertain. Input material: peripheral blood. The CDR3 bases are TGTGCCAGCAGCCCTATTGGGGGGTCCTACGAGCAGTACTTC. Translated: CASSPIGGSYEQYF.